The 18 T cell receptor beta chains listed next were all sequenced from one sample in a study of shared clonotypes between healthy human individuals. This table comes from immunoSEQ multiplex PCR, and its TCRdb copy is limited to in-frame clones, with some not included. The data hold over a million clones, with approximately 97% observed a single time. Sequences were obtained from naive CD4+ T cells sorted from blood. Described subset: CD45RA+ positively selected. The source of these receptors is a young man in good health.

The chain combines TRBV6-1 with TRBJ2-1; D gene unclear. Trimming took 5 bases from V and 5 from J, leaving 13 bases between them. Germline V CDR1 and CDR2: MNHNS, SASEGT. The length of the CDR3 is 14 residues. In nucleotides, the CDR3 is TGTGCCAGCAGTCGAATACGGCAGAACAATGAGCAGTTCTTC. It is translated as CASSRIRQNNEQFF.

In nucleotides, the CDR3 is TGTGCCAGCACCCAGTGGGCGGGAGTTCTGAATGAGCAGTTCTTC. The encoded protein is CASTQWAGVLNEQFF. The rearrangement uses TRBV6-6 and TRBJ2-1; 7 positions agree with TRBD2. J gave up 7 bases and V 7 bases, and 13 bases lay outside the gene matches. In germline, CDR1 is MNHNY, CDR2 SVGAGI (reference sequence). The CDR3 spans 15 residues.

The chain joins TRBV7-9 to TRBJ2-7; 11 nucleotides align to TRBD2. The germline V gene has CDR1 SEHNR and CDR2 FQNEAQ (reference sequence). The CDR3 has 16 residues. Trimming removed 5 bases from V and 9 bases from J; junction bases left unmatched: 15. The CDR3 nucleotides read TGTGCCAGCAGCGCCCCGACTAGCGGGGAGCGTCTCGCGCAGTACTTC. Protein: CASSAPTSGERLAQYF.

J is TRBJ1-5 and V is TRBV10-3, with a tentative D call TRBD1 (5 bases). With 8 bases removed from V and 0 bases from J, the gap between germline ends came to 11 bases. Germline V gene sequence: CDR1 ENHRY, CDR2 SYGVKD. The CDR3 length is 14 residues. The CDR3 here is CAIRGVGSNQPQHF. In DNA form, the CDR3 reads TGTGCCATCCGGGGGGTGGGTAGCAATCAGCCCCAGCATTTT.

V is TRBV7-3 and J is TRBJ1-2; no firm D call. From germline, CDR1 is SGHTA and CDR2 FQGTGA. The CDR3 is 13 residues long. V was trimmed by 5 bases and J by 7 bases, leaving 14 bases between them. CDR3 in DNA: TGTGCCAGCAGCCCTACCGGCCCGGGTGGCTACACCTTC. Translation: CASSPTGPGGYTF.

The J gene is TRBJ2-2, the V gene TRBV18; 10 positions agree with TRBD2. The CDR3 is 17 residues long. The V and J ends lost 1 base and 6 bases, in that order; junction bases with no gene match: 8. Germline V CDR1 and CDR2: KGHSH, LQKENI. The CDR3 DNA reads TGTGCCAGCTCACCACTAAGTCTAGCGGGAGTCCCCGGGGAGCTGTTTTTT. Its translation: CASSPLSLAGVPGELFF.

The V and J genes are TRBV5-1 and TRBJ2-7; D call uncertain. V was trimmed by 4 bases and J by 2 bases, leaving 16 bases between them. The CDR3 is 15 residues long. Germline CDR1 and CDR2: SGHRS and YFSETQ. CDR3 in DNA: TGCGCCAGCAGCCCTGACGCAGGTGATACCTACGAGCAGTACTTC. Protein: CASSPDAGDTYEQYF.

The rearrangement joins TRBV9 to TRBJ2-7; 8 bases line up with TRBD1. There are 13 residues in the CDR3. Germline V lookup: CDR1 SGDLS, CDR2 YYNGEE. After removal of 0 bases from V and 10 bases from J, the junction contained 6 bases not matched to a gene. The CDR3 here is CASSVEGTGFQYF. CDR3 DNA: TGTGCCAGCAGCGTAGAAGGGACAGGCTTCCAGTACTTC.

In nucleotides, the CDR3 is TGCGCCAGCAGCCACTCTAGCGGTCAAGAGACCCAGTACTTC. Protein: CASSHSSGQETQYF. The chain has TRBV4-3 and TRBJ2-5; TRBD2 matches 7 bases. Germline-derived CDR1 and CDR2 are LGHNA and YSLEER. The CDR3 spans 14 residues. J lost 2 bases, V lost 3 bases, and 3 bases had no gene match.

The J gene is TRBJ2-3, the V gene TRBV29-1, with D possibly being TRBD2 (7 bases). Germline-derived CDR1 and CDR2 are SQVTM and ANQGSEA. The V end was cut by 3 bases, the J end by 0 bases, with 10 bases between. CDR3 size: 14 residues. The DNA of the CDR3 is TGCAGCGTTGAGGGGGGGGCAAGCACAGATACGCAGTATTTT. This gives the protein CSVEGGASTDTQYF.

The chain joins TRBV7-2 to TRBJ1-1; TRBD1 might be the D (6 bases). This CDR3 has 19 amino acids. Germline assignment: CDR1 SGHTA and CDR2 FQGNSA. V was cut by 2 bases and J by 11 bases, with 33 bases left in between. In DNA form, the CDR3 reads TGTGCCAGCAGCTTATCCAGTTGGGTTGGGTTGCAGGGGCTGGGTCTCGCTTTCTTT. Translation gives CASSLSSWVGLQGLGLAFF.

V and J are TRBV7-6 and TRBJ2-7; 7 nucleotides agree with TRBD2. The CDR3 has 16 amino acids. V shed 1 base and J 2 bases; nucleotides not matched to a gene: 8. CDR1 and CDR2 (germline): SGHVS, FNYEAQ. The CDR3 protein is CASSLVPAGITYEQYF. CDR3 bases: TGTGCCAGCAGCTTAGTCCCAGCGGGAATTACCTACGAGCAGTACTTC.

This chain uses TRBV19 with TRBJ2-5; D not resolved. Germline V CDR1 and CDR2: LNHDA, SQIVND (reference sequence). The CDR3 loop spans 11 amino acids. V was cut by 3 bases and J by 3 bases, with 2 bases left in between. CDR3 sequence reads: CASSMEETQYF. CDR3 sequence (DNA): TGTGCCAGTAGTATGGAAGAGACCCAGTACTTC.

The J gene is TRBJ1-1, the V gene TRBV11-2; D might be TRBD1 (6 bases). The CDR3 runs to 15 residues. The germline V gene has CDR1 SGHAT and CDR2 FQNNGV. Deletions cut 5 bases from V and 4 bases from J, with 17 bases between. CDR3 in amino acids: CASSLKGGGSTEAFF. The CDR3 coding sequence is TGTGCCAGCAGCCTGAAAGGGGGAGGTAGCACTGAAGCTTTCTTT.

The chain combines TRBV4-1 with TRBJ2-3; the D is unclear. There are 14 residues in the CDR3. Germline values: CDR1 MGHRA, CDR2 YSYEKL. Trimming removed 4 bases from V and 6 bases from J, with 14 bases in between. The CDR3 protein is CASSRLGGLDTQYF. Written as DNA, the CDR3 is TGCGCCAGCAGCCGCTTGGGCGGTTTGGATACGCAGTATTTT.

CDR3 sequence: CASSQDSPGLADEQYF. Here the CDR3 DNA reads TGCGCCAGCAGCCAAGACTCTCCGGGACTAGCGGATGAGCAGTACTTC. The rearrangement uses TRBV4-1 and TRBJ2-7; 11 nucleotides agree with TRBD2. V shed 0 bases and J 7 bases; nucleotides not matched to a gene: 8. This CDR3 has 16 residues. Germline CDR1 reads MGHRA; CDR2 reads YSYEKL.

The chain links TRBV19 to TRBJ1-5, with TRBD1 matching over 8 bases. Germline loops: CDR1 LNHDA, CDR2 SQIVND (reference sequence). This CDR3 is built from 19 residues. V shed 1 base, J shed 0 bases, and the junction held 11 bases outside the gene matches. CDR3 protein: CASSIVRDRGIYSNQPQHF. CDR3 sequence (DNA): TGTGCCAGTAGTATAGTCCGTGACAGGGGAATCTATAGCAATCAGCCCCAGCATTTT. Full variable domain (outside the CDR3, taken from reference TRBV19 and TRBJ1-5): DGGITQSPKYLFRKEGQNVTLSCEQNLNHDAMYWYRQDPGQGLRLIYYSQIVNDFQKGDIAEGYSVSREKKESFPLTVTSAQKNPTAFYLCASSIVRDRGIYSNQPQHFGDGTRLSIL.

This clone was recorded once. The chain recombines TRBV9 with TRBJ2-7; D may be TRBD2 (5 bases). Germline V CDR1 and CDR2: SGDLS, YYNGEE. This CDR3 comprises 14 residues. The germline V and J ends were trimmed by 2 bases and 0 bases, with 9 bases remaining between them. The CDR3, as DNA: TGTGCCAGCAGCGTCGGACTTATCTCCTACGAGCAGTACTTC. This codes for CASSVGLISYEQYF.